This TCR beta chain came from a study of OX40 agonist ivuxolimab in advanced cancers. Study context: Patients with prior anti-PD-1, anti-PD-L1 or anti-CTLA-4 therapy were eligible; 40% had some.

Findings and limits, study-wide: Some patients without response likewise showed low normalized clonal expansion.

As concerns this clone: Its antigen is undetermined.

Germline CDR1 and CDR2: LNHNV and YYDKDF (reference sequence). The CDR3 is 13 residues long. The ends were cut back, 5 bases at V and 5 bases at J, with 10 bases in the middle. The data were produced by immunoSEQ multiplex PCR, yet TCRdb's version contains in-frame clones alone and is incomplete. The data contain around 77,000 clones, under 95% of them seen just once; the ten biggest clones take up roughly 6%. The sequence was collected from an adult with an advanced solid tumor such as melanoma, head and neck, liver or kidney cancer. Sample: CD4+ or CD8+ T cells sorted from blood, taken in a trial of the OX40 agonist ivuxolimab. This chain connects TRBV15 to TRBJ1-5; D is ambiguous. CDR3 nucleotides: TGTGCCACCAGCGGGTGGGAGGATCAGCCCCAGCATTTT. Residues: CATSGWEDQPQHF.